One and the same sample provided the 10 T cell receptor beta chains below, sequenced in a study of blood T cells in healthy people across ages. Primed by a sample-barcoded 5' primer and a J-beta primer mix, a second PCR proceeded for 7 to 11 cycles. Using its own MiXCR run on the 5' RACE reads, TCRdb lists one record per CDR3 protein. The sample consists of about 650,000 distinct CDR3 sequences, around 32% of them appearing once. Sequenced material: blood. These receptors all come from a woman aged 80 or over in good health.

This clonotype was observed at least ten times. The chain joins TRBV18 to TRBJ1-2; weak D call: TRBD1 (5 bases). Trimming took off 3 bases at V and 6 bases at J, with 20 bases between the two ends. The germline CDR1 and CDR2 sequences are KGHSH and LQKENI. This CDR3 is 16 amino acids long. The CDR3 loop is CASSPTTRSGAHGYTF. In DNA form, the CDR3 reads TGTGCCAGCTCACCTACGACCAGGAGTGGGGCGCATGGCTACACCTTC.

The chain is built from TRBV12-3 or TRBV12-4 and TRBJ2-3, with D possibly matching TRBD1 (8 bases). The CDR3 is 16 amino acids. The germline V and J ends were trimmed by 5 bases and 4 bases, with 19 bases remaining between them. The CDR3 sequence: CASSTPTGEGADTQYF. CDR3 coding DNA: TGTGCCAGCAGTACACCGACAGGGGAGGGGGCAGATACGCAGTATTTT.

This clonotype was seen many times. This chain links TRBV12-3 or TRBV12-4 with TRBJ2-7; 8 nucleotides match TRBD1. V trimming: 4 bases; J trimming: 6 bases; junction bases outside the gene matches: 8. CDR3 size: 14 residues. The CDR3 sequence: CASSSDRAKGEQYF. In nucleotides, the CDR3 is TGTGCCAGCAGTTCGGACAGGGCCAAGGGCGAGCAGTACTTC.

The table lists this clonotype with many counts. V usage is TRBV9 and J usage is TRBJ2-7; D is undetermined. CDR3 length equals 14 residues. The V gene's germline CDR1 is SGDLS and CDR2 YYNGEE. V was shortened by 0 bases and J by 4 bases, with 11 bases between the two germline ends. CDR3 DNA sequence: TGTGCCAGCAGCGTAGCAGGTTTTGGGTACGAGCAGTACTTC. It encodes CASSVAGFGYEQYF.

This clonotype was observed many times. The V call is TRBV6-2 or TRBV6-3, the J call TRBJ2-1; D perhaps matches TRBD1 (6 bases). The CDR3 runs to 19 residues. The ends were cut back, 2 bases at V and 0 bases at J, with 20 bases in the middle. The germline gives CDR1 MNHEY, CDR2 SVGEGT. CDR3 DNA: TGTGCCAGCAGTTACGGCGGCAGGGGTGAACTGAGCTCCTACAATGAGCAGTTCTTC. Translated: CASSYGGRGELSSYNEQFF.

The chain has TRBV20-1 and TRBJ2-7; D might be TRBD2 (6 bases). CDR1 is DFQATT and CDR2 is SNEGSKA in the germline V gene (reference sequence). Trimming removed 2 bases from V and 3 bases from J, with 14 bases in between. This CDR3 is built from 14 residues. CDR3 nucleotide sequence: TGCAGTGCTAGACCCCGACTAGTGGTCTACGAGCAGTACTTC. Translating gives CSARPRLVVYEQYF.

The rearrangement links TRBV5-6 to TRBJ2-3; D may match TRBD1 or TRBD2 (6 bases each). V was clipped by 2 bases and J by 0 bases, with 10 bases between them. This CDR3 comprises 15 residues. The germline V gene has CDR1 SGHDT and CDR2 YYEEEE. CDR3 nucleotide sequence: TGTGCCAGCAGCTTCGGGGGCCGGAGCACAGATACGCAGTATTTT. Amino acids: CASSFGGRSTDTQYF.

This chain uses TRBV27 with TRBJ1-1; D call uncertain. The ends were cut back, 0 bases at V and 11 bases at J, with 16 bases in the middle. The CDR3 consists of 14 residues. In germline, CDR1 is MNHEY, CDR2 SMNVEV (reference sequence). CDR3 coding DNA: TGTGCCAGCAGTTTATCAGGCCCGGAGCGGAGCGCTTTCTTT. It encodes CASSLSGPERSAFF.

This clonotype has a count of ten or more. This chain connects TRBV12-3 or TRBV12-4 to TRBJ1-1, with D maybe TRBD1 (6 bases). This CDR3 comprises 17 residues. Trimming took 2 bases from V and 0 from J, leaving 16 bases between them. Here the CDR3 reads CASSLKAGEWVNTEAFF. The CDR3 coding sequence is TGTGCCAGCAGTTTAAAGGCAGGGGAGTGGGTGAACACTGAAGCTTTCTTT.

The chain employs TRBV7-2 and TRBJ2-5; 7 bases map to TRBD2. Germline values: CDR1 SGHTA, CDR2 FQGNSA. This CDR3 is 16 amino acids long. V was clipped by 1 base and J by 4 bases; unmatched bases: 9. CDR3 residues: CASSLGVLGGGETQYF. DNA for the CDR3: TGTGCCAGCAGCTTAGGGGTATTGGGGGGGGGAGAGACCCAGTACTTC.